This entry features one TCR beta chain sequence. No antigen is known for it. It has no much larger one-base neighbor in the sample; base qualities were not kept. The source of the sample is a study of cytomegalovirus exposure and HLA in healthy donors (dated by TCRdb to 2016 to 2017). Study-wide context: The 500 to 700 repertoires of the first cohort and the 120 validation repertoires were produced on the same platform, according to a later analysis. In addition to the first cohort of 650 to 750 subjects, a separate validation cohort of 120 different subjects was used. The aim of the study was to test whether cataloging public T cell receptors could identify signatures of past pathogen exposure. To predict cytomegalovirus infection status, the study combined high-throughput TCR immunosequencing, statistical association of individual TCRs with disease status, and machine learning. Here is what the overall study found, with its caveats: While some public TCRs were present in many individuals, most TCR sequences turned up only very rarely across donors. The study listed 150 to 200 TCR beta chains as associated with cytomegalovirus. In vitro tests confirmed that a few of the cytomegalovirus-associated TCR beta chains recognize cytomegalovirus antigens. It was suggested by the authors that the approach could potentially be generalized to other disease states and immunological phenotypes. The classifier was reported to diagnose cytomegalovirus status with high specificity and sensitivity in both the original and validation cohorts. The validation cohort had no HLA typing available for a later analysis, so co-occurrence within that cohort was assessed over all 120 or so repertoires. A later analysis found that TCRs clustered in the first cohort also tended to co-occur in the 120 validation repertoires, with 90% to 95% of cluster scores above 0.

The donors belonged to the validation cohort of around 120 subjects, which was separate from the 666-subject first cohort. CDR1 and CDR2, looked up from the germline V gene, are MDHEN and SYDVKM. Inclusive of the bounding cysteine and phenylalanine, the CDR3 is 14 residues long. This entry keeps only the CDR3 DNA: 42 bases, framed from base 1. Trimming costs V 2 bases and J 3 bases, and their ends lie 8 bases apart. The library was made by the immunoSEQ multiplex PCR assay. As for the authors' bioinformatics: To diagnose cytomegalovirus status from the catalog of TCR beta chain sequences, a statistical classification framework was built. Drawn from immuneACCESS, this table holds only the in-frame rearrangements with V and J called that TCRdb kept. Clones are partly lost; checked studies trace under half to an unresolved V gene and leave the rest unexplained. D and trimming come from the DNA, and the V and J calls and clone size come from that table. A total of a few hundred thousand clones appear in this sample, roughly 85% of them only once. Of the sample, more than 0.8% falls within the top ten clones.

The sequence is built from TRBV28 and TRBJ1-5, with TRBD1 tentatively as D gene (5 bases match). The sequenced sample was PBMCs. The origin of this receptor is a young woman in good health and CMV-seronegative. The nucleotide sequence reads as follows: TGTGCCAGCAGTTTAGCGGGGGACAATCAGCCCCAGCATTTT. Its protein product is CASSLAGDNQPQHF.